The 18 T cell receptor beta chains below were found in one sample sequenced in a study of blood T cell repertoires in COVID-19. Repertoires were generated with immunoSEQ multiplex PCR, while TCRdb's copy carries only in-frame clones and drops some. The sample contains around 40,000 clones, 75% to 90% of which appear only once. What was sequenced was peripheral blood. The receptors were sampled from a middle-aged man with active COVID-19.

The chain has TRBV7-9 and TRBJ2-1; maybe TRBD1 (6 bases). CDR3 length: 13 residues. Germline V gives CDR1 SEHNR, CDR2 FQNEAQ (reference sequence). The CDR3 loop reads CAKGGNSYNEQFF. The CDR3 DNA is TGTGCGAAAGGGGGTAACTCCTACAATGAGCAGTTCTTC. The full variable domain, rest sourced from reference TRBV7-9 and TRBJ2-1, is DTGVSQNPRHKITKRGQNVTFRCDPISEHNRLYWYRQTLGQGPEFLTYFQNEAQLEKSRLLSDRFSAERPKGSFSTLEIQRTEQGDSAMYLCAKGGNSYNEQFFGPGTRLTVL.

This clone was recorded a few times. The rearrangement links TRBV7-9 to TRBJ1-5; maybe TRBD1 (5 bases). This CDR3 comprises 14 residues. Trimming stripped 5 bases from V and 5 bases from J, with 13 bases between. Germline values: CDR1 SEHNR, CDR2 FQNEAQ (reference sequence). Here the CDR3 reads CASSQGAGHQPQHF. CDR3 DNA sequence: TGTGCCAGCAGCCAAGGGGCAGGTCATCAGCCCCAGCATTTT.

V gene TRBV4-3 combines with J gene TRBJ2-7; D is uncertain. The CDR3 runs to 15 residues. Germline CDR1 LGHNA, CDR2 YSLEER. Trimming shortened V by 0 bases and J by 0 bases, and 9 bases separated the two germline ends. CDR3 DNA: TGCGCCAGCAGCCAAGAAGCCTCAAGCTCCTACGAGCAGTACTTC. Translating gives CASSQEASSSYEQYF.

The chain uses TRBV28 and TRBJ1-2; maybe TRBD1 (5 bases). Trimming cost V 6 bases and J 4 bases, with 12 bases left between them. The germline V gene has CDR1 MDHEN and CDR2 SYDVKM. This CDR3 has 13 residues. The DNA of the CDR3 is TGTGCCAGCAGCTCCCACAGGCCCTATGGCTACACCTTC. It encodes CASSSHRPYGYTF.

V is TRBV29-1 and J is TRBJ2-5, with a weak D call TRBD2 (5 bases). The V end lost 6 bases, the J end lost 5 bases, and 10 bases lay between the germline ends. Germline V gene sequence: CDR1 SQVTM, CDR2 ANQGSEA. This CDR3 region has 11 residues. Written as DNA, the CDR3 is TGCAGCGTGTGGGAGCTGGAGACCCAGTACTTC. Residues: CSVWELETQYF.

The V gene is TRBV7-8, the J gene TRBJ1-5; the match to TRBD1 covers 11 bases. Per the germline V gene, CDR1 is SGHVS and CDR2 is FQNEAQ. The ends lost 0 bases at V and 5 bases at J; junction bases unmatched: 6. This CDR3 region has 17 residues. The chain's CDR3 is CASSLASWGQGDQPQHF. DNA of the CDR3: TGTGCCAGCAGCTTAGCGTCATGGGGACAGGGGGATCAGCCCCAGCATTTT.

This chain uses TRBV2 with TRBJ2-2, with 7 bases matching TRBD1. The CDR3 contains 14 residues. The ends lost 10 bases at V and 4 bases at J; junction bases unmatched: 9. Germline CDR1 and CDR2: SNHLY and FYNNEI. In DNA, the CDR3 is TGTGCCACCCAACCAAACAGGGGCACCGGGGAGCTGTTTTTT. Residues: CATQPNRGTGELFF. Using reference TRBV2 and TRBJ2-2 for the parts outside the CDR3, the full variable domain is EPEVTQTPSHQVTQMGQEVILRCVPISNHLYFYWYRQILGQKVEFLVSFYNNEISEKSEIFDDQFSVERPDGSNFTLKIRSTKLEDSAMYFCATQPNRGTGELFFGEGSRLTVL.

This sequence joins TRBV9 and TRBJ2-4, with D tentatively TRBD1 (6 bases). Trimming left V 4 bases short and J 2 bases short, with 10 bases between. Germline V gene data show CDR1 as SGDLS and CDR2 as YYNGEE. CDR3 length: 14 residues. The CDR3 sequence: CASSFGQSKNIQYF. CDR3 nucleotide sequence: TGTGCCAGCAGCTTCGGACAGTCCAAAAACATTCAGTACTTC. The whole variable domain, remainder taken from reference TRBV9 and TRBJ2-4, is DSGVTQTPKHLITATGQRVTLRCSPRSGDLSVYWYQQSLDQGLQFLIQYYNGEERAKGNILERFSAQQFPDLHSELNLSSLELGDSALYFCASSFGQSKNIQYFGAGTRLSVL.

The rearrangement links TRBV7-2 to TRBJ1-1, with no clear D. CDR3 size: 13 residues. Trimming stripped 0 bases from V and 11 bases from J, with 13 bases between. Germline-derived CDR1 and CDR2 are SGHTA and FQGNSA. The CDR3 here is CASSLAVTPEAFF. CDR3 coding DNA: TGTGCCAGCAGCTTAGCGGTGACCCCGGAGGCTTTCTTT. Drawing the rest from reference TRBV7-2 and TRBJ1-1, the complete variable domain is GAGVSQSPSNKVTEKGKDVELRCDPISGHTALYWYRQSLGQGLEFLIYFQGNSAPDKSGLPSDRFSAERTGGSVSTLTIQRTQQEDSAVYLCASSLAVTPEAFFGQGTRLTVV.

CDR3 protein: CSVEDPGQPQHF. CDR3 coding DNA: TGCAGCGTTGAAGATCCCGGTCAGCCCCAGCATTTT. V and J are TRBV29-1 and TRBJ1-5; D is unresolved. Germline loops: CDR1 SQVTM, CDR2 ANQGSEA. The CDR3 has 12 amino acids. The V end was cut by 0 bases, the J end by 6 bases, with 6 bases between.

CDR3 coding DNA: TGTGCCAGCAGCTTCATGAGCGGGGAGGGGTACGAGCAGTACTTC. It specifies CASSFMSGEGYEQYF. This chain uses TRBV7-2 with TRBJ2-7; 7 bases map to TRBD2. After removal of 3 bases from V and 4 bases from J, the junction contained 9 bases not matched to a gene. Per the germline V gene, CDR1 is SGHTA and CDR2 is FQGNSA. This CDR3 contains 15 residues.

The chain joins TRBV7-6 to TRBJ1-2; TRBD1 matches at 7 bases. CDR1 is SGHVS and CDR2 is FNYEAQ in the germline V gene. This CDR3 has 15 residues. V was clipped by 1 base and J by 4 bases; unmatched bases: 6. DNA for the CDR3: TGTGCCAGCAGCTTAGGGAACAGGGGAAGCTATGGCTACACCTTC. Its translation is CASSLGNRGSYGYTF.

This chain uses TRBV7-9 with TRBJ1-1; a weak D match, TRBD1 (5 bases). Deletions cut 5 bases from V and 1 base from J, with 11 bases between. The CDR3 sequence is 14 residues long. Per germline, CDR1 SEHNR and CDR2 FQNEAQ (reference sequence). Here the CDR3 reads CASSRQGRNTEAFF. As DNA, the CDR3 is TGTGCCAGCAGCCGTCAGGGTAGGAACACTGAAGCTTTCTTT.

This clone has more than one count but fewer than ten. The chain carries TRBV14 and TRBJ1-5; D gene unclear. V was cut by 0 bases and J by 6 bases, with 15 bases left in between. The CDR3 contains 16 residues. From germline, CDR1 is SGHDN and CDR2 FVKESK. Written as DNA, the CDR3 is TGTGCCAGCAGCCAAGAACCGCCCCCGCGCCTTCAGCCCCAGCATTTT. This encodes CASSQEPPPRLQPQHF.

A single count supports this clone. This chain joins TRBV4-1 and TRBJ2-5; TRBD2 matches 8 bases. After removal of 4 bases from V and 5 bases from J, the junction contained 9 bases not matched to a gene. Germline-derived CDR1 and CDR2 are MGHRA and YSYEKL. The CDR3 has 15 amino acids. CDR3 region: CASSPNSGGRETQYF. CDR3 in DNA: TGCGCCAGCAGCCCAAACTCGGGGGGGAGGGAGACCCAGTACTTC.

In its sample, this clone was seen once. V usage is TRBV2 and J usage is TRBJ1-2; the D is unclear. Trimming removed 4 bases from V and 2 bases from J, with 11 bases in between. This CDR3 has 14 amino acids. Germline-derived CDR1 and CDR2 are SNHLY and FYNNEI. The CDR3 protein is CASSALVVNYGYTF. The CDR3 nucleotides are TGTGCCAGCAGTGCTTTAGTGGTGAACTATGGCTACACCTTC. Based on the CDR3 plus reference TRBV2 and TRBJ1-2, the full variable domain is EPEVTQTPSHQVTQMGQEVILRCVPISNHLYFYWYRQILGQKVEFLVSFYNNEISEKSEIFDDQFSVERPDGSNFTLKIRSTKLEDSAMYFCASSALVVNYGYTFGSGTRLTVV.

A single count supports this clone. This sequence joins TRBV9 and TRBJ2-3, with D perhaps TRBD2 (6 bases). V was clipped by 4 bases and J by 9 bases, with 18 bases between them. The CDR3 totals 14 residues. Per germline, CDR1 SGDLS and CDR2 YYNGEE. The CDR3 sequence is CASSLSGTQNTQYF. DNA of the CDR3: TGTGCCAGCAGCCTCTCCGGGACTCAAAACACGCAGTATTTT. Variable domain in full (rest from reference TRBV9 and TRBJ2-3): DSGVTQTPKHLITATGQRVTLRCSPRSGDLSVYWYQQSLDQGLQFLIQYYNGEERAKGNILERFSAQQFPDLHSELNLSSLELGDSALYFCASSLSGTQNTQYFGPGTRLTVL.

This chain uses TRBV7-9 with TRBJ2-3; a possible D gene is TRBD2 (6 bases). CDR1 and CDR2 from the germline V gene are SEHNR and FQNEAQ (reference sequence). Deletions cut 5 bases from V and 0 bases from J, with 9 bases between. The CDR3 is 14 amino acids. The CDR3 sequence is CASSASGSTDTQYF. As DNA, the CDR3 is TGTGCCAGCAGCGCGAGCGGGAGCACAGATACGCAGTATTTT.